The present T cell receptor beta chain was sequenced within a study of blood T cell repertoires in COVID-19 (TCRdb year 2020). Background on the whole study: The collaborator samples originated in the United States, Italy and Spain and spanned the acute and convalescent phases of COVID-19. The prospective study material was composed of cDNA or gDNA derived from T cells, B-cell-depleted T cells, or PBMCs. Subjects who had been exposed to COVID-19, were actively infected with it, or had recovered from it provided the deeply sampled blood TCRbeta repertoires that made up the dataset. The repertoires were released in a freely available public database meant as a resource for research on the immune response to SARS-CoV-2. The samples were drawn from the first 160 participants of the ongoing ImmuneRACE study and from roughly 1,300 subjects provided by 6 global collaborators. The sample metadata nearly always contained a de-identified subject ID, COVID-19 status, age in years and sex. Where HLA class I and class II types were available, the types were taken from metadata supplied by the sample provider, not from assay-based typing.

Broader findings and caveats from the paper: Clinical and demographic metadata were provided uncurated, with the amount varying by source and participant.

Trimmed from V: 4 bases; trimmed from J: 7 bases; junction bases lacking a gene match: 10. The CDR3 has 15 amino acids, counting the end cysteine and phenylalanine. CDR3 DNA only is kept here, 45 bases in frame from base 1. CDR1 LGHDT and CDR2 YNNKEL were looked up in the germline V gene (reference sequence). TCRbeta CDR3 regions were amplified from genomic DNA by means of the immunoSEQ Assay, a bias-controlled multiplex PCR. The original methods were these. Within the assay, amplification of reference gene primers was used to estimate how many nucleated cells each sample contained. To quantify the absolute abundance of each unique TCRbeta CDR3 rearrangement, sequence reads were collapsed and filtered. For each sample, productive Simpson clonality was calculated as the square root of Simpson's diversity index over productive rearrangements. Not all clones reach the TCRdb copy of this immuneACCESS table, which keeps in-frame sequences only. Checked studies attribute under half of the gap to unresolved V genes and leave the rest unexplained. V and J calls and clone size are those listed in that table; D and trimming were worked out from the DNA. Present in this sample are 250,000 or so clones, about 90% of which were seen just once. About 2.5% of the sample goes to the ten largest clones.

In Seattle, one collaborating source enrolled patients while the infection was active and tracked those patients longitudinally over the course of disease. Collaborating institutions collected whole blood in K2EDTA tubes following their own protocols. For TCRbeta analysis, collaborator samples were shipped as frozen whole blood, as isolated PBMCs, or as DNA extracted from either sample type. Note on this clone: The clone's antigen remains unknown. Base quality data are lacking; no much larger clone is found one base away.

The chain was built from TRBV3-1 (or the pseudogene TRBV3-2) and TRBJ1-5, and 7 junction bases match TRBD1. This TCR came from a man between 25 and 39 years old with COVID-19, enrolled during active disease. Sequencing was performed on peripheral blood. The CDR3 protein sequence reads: CASSLRQGEDQPQHF. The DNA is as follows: TGTGCCAGCAGCCTCAGACAGGGTGAGGACCAGCCCCAGCATTTT.